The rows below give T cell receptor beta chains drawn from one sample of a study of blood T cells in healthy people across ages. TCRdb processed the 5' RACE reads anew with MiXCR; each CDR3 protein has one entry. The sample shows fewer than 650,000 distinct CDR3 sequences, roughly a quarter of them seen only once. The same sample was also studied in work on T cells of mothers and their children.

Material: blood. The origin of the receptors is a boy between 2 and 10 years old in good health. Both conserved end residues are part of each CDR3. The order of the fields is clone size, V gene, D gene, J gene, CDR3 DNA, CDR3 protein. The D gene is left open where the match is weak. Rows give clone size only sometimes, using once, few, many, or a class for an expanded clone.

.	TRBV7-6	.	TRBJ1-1	TGTGCCAGCAGCCCCGTTGGGGATACTGAAGCTTTCTTT	CASSPVGDTEAFF
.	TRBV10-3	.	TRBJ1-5	TGTGCCATCAAAACAGACAATAGCAATCAGCCCCAGCATTTT	CAIKTDNSNQPQHF
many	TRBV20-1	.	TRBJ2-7	TGCAGTGCTAAACCCCCGGGTTCTCCCTACGAGCAGTACTTC	CSAKPPGSPYEQYF
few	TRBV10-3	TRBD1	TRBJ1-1	TGTGCCATCAGTGAGTCTTGGCCAGGGGGCGAGTACACTGAAGCTTTCTTT	CAISESWPGGEYTEAFF
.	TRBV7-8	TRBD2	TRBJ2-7	TGTGCCAGCAGCTTAACTCTAGCGGGAAACGAGCAGTACTTC	CASSLTLAGNEQYF
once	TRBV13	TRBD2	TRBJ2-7	TGTGCCAGCAGTTATTATGGGCGGGGGGGAACCTACGAGCAGTACTTC	CASSYYGRGGTYEQYF
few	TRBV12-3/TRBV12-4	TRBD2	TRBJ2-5	TGTGCCAGCAGCGCGACTAGCGGGGGAGAGACCCAGTACTTC	CASSATSGGETQYF
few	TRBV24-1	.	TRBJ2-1	TGTGCCACCAGTGAGCCAGGACATGGTGAGCAGTTCTTC	CATSEPGHGEQFF
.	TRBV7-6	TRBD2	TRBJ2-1	TGTGCCAGCAGCCCGGGGGCAGCGGGAGTATACAATGAGCAGTTCTTC	CASSPGAAGVYNEQFF
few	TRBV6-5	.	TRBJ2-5	TGTGCCAGCAGTTTCAGGGTAGAGGAGACCCAGTACTTC	CASSFRVEETQYF
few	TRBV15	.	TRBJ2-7	TGTGCCACCAGCCGCCTCCCTAGTACCGAGCAGTACTTC	CATSRLPSTEQYF
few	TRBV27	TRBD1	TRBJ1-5	TGTGCCAGCAGTAGCCGGGACAGGGACGGCAATCAGCCCCAGCATTTT	CASSSRDRDGNQPQHF
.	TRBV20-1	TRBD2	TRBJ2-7	TGCAGTGCTTTACTAGCGGGAGCGTCCTACGAGCAGTACTTC	CSALLAGASYEQYF
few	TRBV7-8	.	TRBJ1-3	TGTGCCAGCATGCGAGGGACTACAGGAAACACCATATATTTT	CASMRGTTGNTIYF
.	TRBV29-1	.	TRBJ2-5	TGCAGCGTTGTCCCAGTGGGAGAGACCCAGTACTTC	CSVVPVGETQYF
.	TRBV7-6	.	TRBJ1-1	TGTGCCAGCAGCTTAGAAACGAACACTGAAGCTTTCTTT	CASSLETNTEAFF
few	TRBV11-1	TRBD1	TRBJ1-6	TGTGCCAGGATAGACAGGGTGAATTCACCCCTCCACTTT	CARIDRVNSPLHF
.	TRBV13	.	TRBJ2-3	TGTGCCAGCAGTACCGGGACTAGCACAGATACGCAGTATTTT	CASSTGTSTDTQYF
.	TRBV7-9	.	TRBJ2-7	TGTGCCAGCAGCCGAACAGGGGGGGGTTCAGACGAGCAGTACTTC	CASSRTGGGSDEQYF
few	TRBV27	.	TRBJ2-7	TGTGCCAGCAGTTTAGGACAACCTTTGGGTCACGAGCAGTACTTC	CASSLGQPLGHEQYF
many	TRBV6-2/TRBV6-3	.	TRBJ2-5	TGTGCCAGCAGTTATCGGCTAGAAGGGGAGACCCAGTACTTC	CASSYRLEGETQYF
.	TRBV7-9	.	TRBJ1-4	TGTGCCAGCAGCCCCGACGGGGGACGTGAAAGTGGAACTAATGAAAAACTGTTTTTT	CASSPDGGRESGTNEKLFF
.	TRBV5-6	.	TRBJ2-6	TGTGCCAGCAGCTTCTGGAGGCAGGGTGGTCCTGGGGCCAACGTCCTGACTTTC	CASSFWRQGGPGANVLTF
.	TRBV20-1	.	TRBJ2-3	TGCAGTGCTAGAGCATTACCGGGACTGGTAATCACAGATACGCAGTATTTT	CSARALPGLVITDTQYF
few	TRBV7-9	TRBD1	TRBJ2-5	TGTGCCAGCAGCTTAGCCCTAGGACAGGGGATACAAGAGACCCAGTACTTC	CASSLALGQGIQETQYF
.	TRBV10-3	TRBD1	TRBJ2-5	TGTGCCATCAGTGATGCCGACAGGGGGGAGACCCAGTACTTC	CAISDADRGETQYF